Listed below are T cell receptor beta chains from one sample, sequenced in a study of T cell responses to AZD1222 COVID-19 vaccine. Repertoires were generated with immunoSEQ multiplex PCR, while TCRdb's copy carries only in-frame clones and drops some. This sample yields 120,000 or so clones, of which around 85% are seen a single time; roughly 1.7% belongs to the top ten. The source was peripheral blood, collected on day 0 of AZD1222 vaccination. All receptors come from an adult in good health. Each CDR3 is given with its conserved first and last residue. The order of the fields is clone size, V gene, CDR3 length, J gene, D gene, CDR3 DNA, CDR3 protein. The D gene is left open where the match is weak. Clone size is given for some rows only: seen once, a few or many times, or a class if the clone is expanded.

-	TRBV5-1	16	TRBJ2-3	-	TGCGCCAGCAGCTTGGGCGGGAAGGGGAACACAGATACGCAGTATTTT	CASSLGGKGNTDTQYF
few	TRBV7-9	16	TRBJ2-1	TRBD1	TGTGCCAGCAGTTCGCGCCCGGGACAGGCAAACAATGAGCAGTTCTTC	CASSSRPGQANNEQFF
-	TRBV30	13	TRBJ2-1	-	TGTGCCTGGACCCCGGTTCCCTACAATGAGCAGTTCTTC	CAWTPVPYNEQFF
-	TRBV11-2	15	TRBJ2-7	-	TGTGCCAGCAGCTTAGACCCTGCCAGGGGCCACGAGCAGTACTTC	CASSLDPARGHEQYF
-	TRBV18	15	TRBJ1-2	-	TGTGCCAGCTCACCACCGGGCGCAGGAGGCTATGGCTACACCTTC	CASSPPGAGGYGYTF
-	TRBV5-1	15	TRBJ1-1	TRBD1	TGCGCCAGCAGCCTAACAGGGGGCCAGGTCACTGAAGCTTTCTTT	CASSLTGGQVTEAFF
-	TRBV7-8	20	TRBJ2-1	TRBD2	TGTGCCAGCAGCCAATACGGGACTAGCGGGAGGAGGAGGGGGTACAATGAGCAGTTCTTC	CASSQYGTSGRRRGYNEQFF
once	TRBV7-9	12	TRBJ1-2	-	TGTGCCAGCAGAATGGGTGTCGGTGGCTACACCTTC	CASRMGVGGYTF
-	TRBV25-1	15	TRBJ2-7	TRBD1	TGTGCCAGCAGTGAATTCGGGACAGGGTCGTACGAGCAGTACTTC	CASSEFGTGSYEQYF
-	TRBV7-3	12	TRBJ2-1	-	TGTGCCAGCAGTCAGCCAGGGTCGGAGCAGTTCTTC	CASSQPGSEQFF
-	TRBV5-4	15	TRBJ1-1	-	TGTGCCAGCAGCTTGGCCGGGGGAGTGTGGACTGAAGCTTTCTTT	CASSLAGGVWTEAFF
-	TRBV14	14	TRBJ2-5	-	TGTGCCAGCAGCCAAGCGGGGGAACAAGAGACCCAGTACTTC	CASSQAGEQETQYF
few	TRBV27	16	TRBJ1-2	-	TGTGCCAGCAGTTTCGGCCAGGGCCGACCTTCAGTTGGCTACACCTTC	CASSFGQGRPSVGYTF
-	TRBV29-1	16	TRBJ2-2	TRBD2	TGCAGCGTTCCCCGGGGTCCAGCGGGGGGTACCGGGGAGCTGTTTTTT	CSVPRGPAGGTGELFF
-	TRBV7-6	14	TRBJ2-5	-	TGTGCCAGCAGCTCGGGCAGGGAAACGGAGACCCAGTACTTC	CASSSGRETETQYF
few	TRBV5-6	16	TRBJ2-7	-	TGTGCCAGCAGCTCCGACTGGGGGGCAATACTCTACGAGCAGTACTTC	CASSSDWGAILYEQYF
-	TRBV7-9	17	TRBJ2-7	-	TGTGCCAGCAGCCCGAGGGATACAGGGCTCCTCTACTACGAGCAGTACTTC	CASSPRDTGLLYYEQYF
-	TRBV29-1	14	TRBJ2-1	TRBD1	TGCAGCGCTGAAAGGGGACAGGGCCACAATGAGCAGTTCTTC	CSAERGQGHNEQFF
-	TRBV23-1	17	TRBJ1-5	-	TGCGCCAGCAGAACCGGGACTGAGATAGGGGACAATCAGCCCCAGCATTTT	CASRTGTEIGDNQPQHF
-	TRBV30	14	TRBJ1-5	TRBD1	TGTGCCTGGAATCAGGGGGCTAGCAATCAGCCCCAGCATTTT	CAWNQGASNQPQHF
-	TRBV9	14	TRBJ2-1	-	TGTGCCAGCAGCGTAGCGGGCTCCTACAATGAGCAGTTCTTC	CASSVAGSYNEQFF
-	TRBV4-1	13	TRBJ2-1	-	TGCGCCAGCAGCCAAGGCCTTGGCAATGAGCAGTTCTTC	CASSQGLGNEQFF
few	TRBV28	14	TRBJ1-2	-	TGTGCCAGCAGTGACCCGGGGGAGTATAGGGGCTACACCTTC	CASSDPGEYRGYTF
-	TRBV5-1	11	TRBJ1-2	-	TGCGCCAGCAGCTTGGAGGGAGGCTACACCTTC	CASSLEGGYTF
-	TRBV6-5	13	TRBJ1-2	-	TGTGCCAGCAGTTGGGGACGGAGCTATGGCTACACCTTC	CASSWGRSYGYTF
-	TRBV4-3	15	TRBJ1-5	TRBD1	TGCGCCAGCAGCCAAACAGGGGGCTACAATCAGCCCCAGCATTTT	CASSQTGGYNQPQHF
-	TRBV28	16	TRBJ1-5	TRBD1	TGTGCCAGCAGCAACCGACAGGGGATAATCAATCAGCCCCAGCATTTT	CASSNRQGIINQPQHF
-	TRBV7-3	15	TRBJ2-1	-	TGTGCCAGCAGCTTCTCCCAGGGATTTGGGAATGAGCAGTTCTTC	CASSFSQGFGNEQFF
-	TRBV6-5	15	TRBJ2-7	-	TGTGCCAGCAGTTACCCCGGCCGGACTCGCGACGAGCAGTACTTC	CASSYPGRTRDEQYF
-	TRBV5-6	16	TRBJ2-5	TRBD1	TGTGCCAGCAGCTTGGAGACAGGGGATACCCAAGAGACCCAGTACTTC	CASSLETGDTQETQYF
once	TRBV7-3	13	TRBJ1-1	-	TGTGCCAGCAGCATGGACAGAAGCACTGAAGCTTTCTTT	CASSMDRSTEAFF
few	TRBV4-1	13	TRBJ1-5	-	TGCGCCAGCAGCCCAGGGTTTAATCAGCCCCAGCATTTT	CASSPGFNQPQHF
-	TRBV18	11	TRBJ2-7	TRBD2	TGTGCCAGCTCAGTAGGACTAGGGCAGTACTTC	CASSVGLGQYF
-	TRBV12-5	14	TRBJ2-5	-	TGTGCTAGTGGTTTAAGACAGCTCCAAGAGACCCAGTACTTC	CASGLRQLQETQYF
-	TRBV9	15	TRBJ1-6	-	TGTGCCAGCAGCGTAGACGGGGACACCGATTCACCCCTCCACTTT	CASSVDGDTDSPLHF
-	TRBV29-1	15	TRBJ1-5	TRBD1	TGCAGCGTTAAGACAGGGGGGCAGGGCAATCAGCCCCAGCATTTT	CSVKTGGQGNQPQHF
-	TRBV11-2	15	TRBJ2-7	-	TGTGCCAGCAGCTTACAGGGAGGAGAAACCTACGAGCAGTACTTC	CASSLQGGETYEQYF
-	TRBV5-1	14	TRBJ1-2	-	TGCGCCAGCAGCTTATTACAGGCTAACTATGGCTACACCTTC	CASSLLQANYGYTF
-	TRBV29-1	13	TRBJ2-1	-	TGCAGCGTTGAGTACAACTCCTACAATGAGCAGTTCTTC	CSVEYNSYNEQFF
-	TRBV11-3	15	TRBJ1-1	TRBD1	TGTGCCAGCAGCGTCGGGACAGCAATGAACACTGAAGCTTTCTTT	CASSVGTAMNTEAFF
-	TRBV4-3	15	TRBJ1-1	-	TGCGCCAGCAGCCATTCCGGGCTCCCAAAGACTGAAGCTTTCTTT	CASSHSGLPKTEAFF
once	TRBV9	15	TRBJ2-5	TRBD1	TGTGCCAGCAGCCCGATGGACAGGGGGATAGAGACCCAGTACTTC	CASSPMDRGIETQYF
-	TRBV7-3	14	TRBJ2-1	TRBD2	TGTGCCAGCAGCCCCGGACTAGGGACCGATGAGCAGTTCTTC	CASSPGLGTDEQFF
-	TRBV5-1	24	TRBJ2-1	-	TGCGCCAGCAGCTTGGACTTTCTTAAGGGCAACTTCCGGGGCCAAAGTAGATCCTACAATGAGCAGTTCTTC	CASSLDFLKGNFRGQSRSYNEQFF
few	TRBV7-2	15	TRBJ2-3	TRBD2	TGTGCCAGCAAGCGGGAGCGGGGACACACAGATACGCAGTATTTT	CASKRERGHTDTQYF
-	TRBV4-3	13	TRBJ2-1	TRBD2	TGCGCCAGCAGCCAAGAACGGCGGGAGGGACCGTTCTTC	CASSQERREGPFF
-	TRBV29-1	11	TRBJ1-1	-	TGCAGCCAGGGGATCTTAGAGGATGCTTTCTTT	CSQGILEDAFF
once	TRBV7-3	14	TRBJ2-1	-	TGTGCCAGCAGCTCCGGGACTGGAGACAATGAGCAGTTCTTC	CASSSGTGDNEQFF
-	TRBV6-5	16	TRBJ1-3	-	TGTGCCAGCAGTTACGGGGTAGGCGAAGCTGGAAACACCATATATTTT	CASSYGVGEAGNTIYF
-	TRBV5-1	15	TRBJ1-2	-	TGCGCCAGCAGCCCGACTTCGGGAGGAGGATATGGCTACACCTTC	CASSPTSGGGYGYTF
-	TRBV6-4	14	TRBJ2-1	TRBD2	TGTGCCAGCAGTGACCTAGCGGGAGCCAATGAGCAGTTCTTC	CASSDLAGANEQFF
once	TRBV3-1/TRBV3-2	12	TRBJ2-7	-	TGTGCCAGCAGCTATGACACCCCCGAGCAGTACTTC	CASSYDTPEQYF
-	TRBV25-1	14	TRBJ2-2	TRBD1	TGTGCCAGCGACAGGGGTTTGGGGGCCGGGGAGCTGTTTTTT	CASDRGLGAGELFF